Following are 28 T cell receptor beta chains from one sample sequenced in a study of Graves' ophthalmopathy and Graves' hyperthyroidism. Investigators amplified TCR beta CDR3 regions from RNA transcripts. First-round RT-PCR employed HTBI primers, with a second-round multiplex PCR after it. TCRdb reprocessed the multiplex PCR reads with MiXCR, giving one entry per CDR3 protein. Of 1 million to 1.3 million distinct CDR3 sequences in the sample, roughly 35% were seen once. The specimen sequenced was peripheral blood or thyroid tissue (not recorded which). The receptors were gathered from an adult man with Graves' hyperthyroidism.

Regarding this clonotype: This may be a read error: a much more frequent sequence differs by one nucleotide. The chain combines TRBV7-9 with TRBJ1-6, with TRBD1 matching 7 bases. V lost 6 bases, J lost 9 bases, and 17 bases stayed unmatched. The germline gives CDR1 SEHNR, CDR2 FQNEAQ (reference sequence). The CDR3 covers 17 residues. CDR3 DNA sequence: TGTGCCAGCAGTTCATACAGGGGCCCCAAGCATGGTTCACCCCTCCACTTT. This sequence encodes CASSSYRGPKHGSPLHF.

The genes are TRBV2 and TRBJ2-7, with TRBD2 identical over 10 bases. V was pared by 7 bases and J by 2 bases, with 11 bases of the junction left unmatched. The CDR3 covers 16 residues. Germline V gene sequence: CDR1 SNHLY, CDR2 FYNNEI. The CDR3 nucleotides are TGTGCCAGCACTCGGGCTAGCGGGAGAGAGACCTACGAGCAGTACTTC. As protein: CASTRASGRETYEQYF. The variable domain in full, with the rest retrieved from reference TRBV2 and TRBJ2-7, is EPEVTQTPSHQVTQMGQEVILRCVPISNHLYFYWYRQILGQKVEFLVSFYNNEISEKSEIFDDQFSVERPDGSNFTLKIRSTKLEDSAMYFCASTRASGRETYEQYFGPGTRLTVT.

The chain carries TRBV12-3 or TRBV12-4 and TRBJ2-7, with 13 bases that match TRBD2. Trimming at V came to 4 bases and at J to 4 bases, leaving 10 bases not matched to a gene. The CDR3 extends over 17 amino acids. In DNA, the CDR3 is TGTGCCAGCAGTTGGACTAGCGGGGGTTCCTACCAATACGAGCAGTACTTC. Translated: CASSWTSGGSYQYEQYF.

V and J are TRBV29-1 and TRBJ2-7, with TRBD2 matching 11 bases. After removal of 1 base from V and 4 bases from J, the junction contained 6 bases not matched to a gene. In germline, CDR1 is SQVTM, CDR2 ANQGSEA. CDR3 length: 15 residues. CDR3 sequence reads: CSVEATSGSWYEQYF. DNA of the CDR3: TGCAGCGTTGAAGCTACTAGCGGGAGTTGGTACGAGCAGTACTTC.

The V and J genes are TRBV20-1 and TRBJ1-6; 8 nucleotides line up with TRBD1. The CDR3 is made up of 18 amino acids. J lost 1 base, V lost 1 base, and 9 bases had no gene match. The V gene's germline CDR1 is DFQATT and CDR2 SNEGSKA (reference sequence). CDR3 protein: CSARGRGPRGSYNSPLHF. For the CDR3, the DNA is TGCAGTGCTAGAGGCAGGGGGCCTCGGGGGTCCTATAATTCACCCCTCCACTTT.

About this clonotype itself: A much larger clone is a single base away; this may be a read error. This chain uses TRBV25-1 with TRBJ1-2, with D unresolved. Trimming pared 4 bases from V and 6 bases from J, leaving 12 bases between. Per germline, CDR1 MGHDK and CDR2 SYGVNS. The CDR3 runs 13 residues. CDR3 DNA sequence: TGTGCCAGCAGTGGGCCCACAGCCCATGGCTACACCTTC. Translated: CASSGPTAHGYTF.

The chain couples TRBV6-9 to TRBJ2-7, with D unresolved. CDR1 and CDR2 from the germline V gene are MNHGY and SVAAGI. This CDR3 has 13 residues. V shed 8 bases and J shed 2 bases, with 13 bases lying between them. This CDR3 reads CASGMGGPYEQYF. The CDR3 DNA reads TGTGCCAGCGGCATGGGTGGGCCCTACGAGCAGTACTTC.

The DNA of the CDR3 is TGTGCCAGCAGCCCCCGACAGGGGCCTGGATGGCCCCAGCATTTT. This sequence encodes CASSPRQGPGWPQHF. The rearrangement uses TRBV7-2 and TRBJ1-5, with 8 nucleotides matching TRBD1. The germline gives CDR1 SGHTA, CDR2 FQGNSA. CDR3 length equals 15 residues. The V gene end was trimmed by 5 bases and the J gene end by 9 bases; junction bases not matched to a gene: 12.

The chain is built from TRBV12-3 or TRBV12-4 and TRBJ2-7; tentatively, D is TRBD1 or TRBD2 (5 bases each). The CDR3 spans 11 residues. The V end lost 3 bases, the J end lost 12 bases, and 12 bases lay between the germline ends. This chain's CDR3 is CASSFGDLRYF. Written as DNA, the CDR3 is TGTGCCAGCAGTTTTGGGGACCTCAGGTACTTC.

Comments on this clonotype: One junction end does not reproduce the germline sequence, and a read error may be involved. The chain recombines TRBV2 with TRBJ1-2; D gene unclear. This CDR3 is built from 12 residues. The germline V gene has CDR1 SNHLY and CDR2 FYNNEI. In DNA form, the CDR3 reads TGTGCCAGCAGTGTTTCTATAGAACGGGCTGACTTC. Translated: CASSVSIERADF.

This clonotype showed up just once. CDR3 protein: CAIQDDSTSYEQYF. Written as DNA, the CDR3 is TGTGCCATCCAAGACGACAGCACCTCCTACGAGCAGTACTTC. V gene TRBV10-3 combines with J gene TRBJ2-7; D is possibly TRBD1 (5 bases). The germline V gene encodes CDR1 ENHRY and CDR2 SYGVKD. There are 14 residues in the CDR3. Trimming pared 8 bases from V and 0 bases from J, leaving 14 bases between.

This clonotype was detected only once. Just one base apart from a much larger clone, this may be a read error. CDR3 region: CASSPRRNTTYF. CDR3 DNA: TGTGCCAGCAGCCCCCGGCGGAACACCACATATTTT. The J gene is TRBJ1-3, the V gene TRBV14, with no clear D. The CDR3 consists of 12 residues. Germline loops: CDR1 SGHDN, CDR2 FVKESK.

This clonotype was picked up one time. The chain recombines TRBV7-9 with TRBJ2-5, with D unresolved. The CDR3 has 12 residues. V was cut by 6 bases and J by 5 bases, with 10 bases left in between. Germline loops: CDR1 SEHNR, CDR2 FQNEAQ (reference sequence). As DNA, the CDR3 is TGTGCCAGCAGGCAAAGTAGGGAGACCCAGTACTTC. This translates into CASRQSRETQYF.

The CDR3 is CASSAFGPVVYTF. The CDR3 bases are TGTGCCAGCAGTGCTTTCGGCCCGGTAGTCTACACCTTC. The genes are TRBV25-1 and TRBJ1-2; D uncertain. The V and J ends lost 4 bases and 10 bases respectively, with 16 bases between them. The CDR3 extends over 13 amino acids. Germline CDR1 is MGHDK and CDR2 is SYGVNS.

This clonotype appeared many times. The V gene is TRBV7-2, the J gene TRBJ1-6; TRBD1 matches 7 bases. The CDR3 sequence is 16 residues long. Looked up from germline, CDR1 is SGHTA and CDR2 is FQGNSA. Trimming took 2 bases from V and 7 from J; bases not matched to a gene: 8. CDR3 coding DNA: TGTGCCAGCAGCTTACCTACAGGGGCAAGGAATTCACCCCTCCACTTT. Translating it yields CASSLPTGARNSPLHF.

This clonotype was observed many times. This sequence joins TRBV15 and TRBJ2-2; D might be TRBD1 (5 bases). The CDR3 has 16 residues. Trimming removed 5 bases at V and 1 base at J, with 14 bases between. The germline gives CDR1 LNHNV, CDR2 YYDKDF (reference sequence). The CDR3 spells CATSRAGIGNTGELFF. CDR3 in DNA: TGTGCCACCAGCCGTGCAGGGATTGGGAACACCGGGGAGCTGTTTTTT.

Details on this clonotype: An end of the junction differs from the germline gene, which may be a read error. The chain recombines TRBV11-2 with TRBJ2-7; tentative D call: TRBD2 (5 bases). The CDR3 has 14 amino acids. Germline V lookup: CDR1 SGHAT, CDR2 FQNNGV. This CDR3 is CANSYIRGGYKQYF. CDR3 DNA: TGTGCCAACAGCTATATCCGGGGTGGATATAAGCAGTACTTC.

V is TRBV7-9 and J is TRBJ2-2; 10 positions match TRBD1. The CDR3 is 16 amino acids. With 9 bases clipped from V and 6 bases from J, the junction kept 13 bases outside the gene matches. CDR1 is SEHNR and CDR2 is FQNEAQ in the germline V gene (reference sequence). CDR3 nucleotide sequence: TGTGCCAGTAGTAGCCGGGACAGGGGACACGCCGGGGAGCTGTTTTTT. Translated, it gives CASSSRDRGHAGELFF.

This clonotype occurred many times. The V and J genes are TRBV20-1 and TRBJ2-2; no clear D. The V end was cut by 2 bases, the J end by 2 bases, with 12 bases between. Germline CDR1 reads DFQATT; CDR2 reads SNEGSKA (reference sequence). The CDR3 is made up of 15 amino acids. The CDR3 sequence: CSARPARLNTGELFF. CDR3 DNA: TGCAGTGCTAGACCGGCTCGACTTAACACCGGGGAGCTGTTTTTT.

The chain recombines TRBV9 with TRBJ2-7; 9 bases map to TRBD1. The V gene's germline CDR1 is SGDLS and CDR2 YYNGEE. V lost 3 bases to trimming and J lost 6 bases; unmatched junction nucleotides: 7. The CDR3 has 14 amino acids. For the CDR3, the DNA is TGTGCCAGCAGCGCGACAGGGGGGTTCCGCGAGCAGTACTTC. The encoded protein is CASSATGGFREQYF.

This clonotype came up many times. The J gene is TRBJ1-1, the V gene TRBV2; D is undetermined. The V gene lost 1 base and the J gene lost 10 bases, with 10 bases spanning the gap. CDR1 and CDR2 from the germline V gene are SNHLY and FYNNEI. This CDR3 has 12 amino acids. The CDR3 nucleotides read TGTGCCAGCAGTGAAGACACCCTGGGAGCTTTCTTT. This encodes CASSEDTLGAFF. Looking up the rest from reference TRBV2 and TRBJ1-1 gives the full variable domain: EPEVTQTPSHQVTQMGQEVILRCVPISNHLYFYWYRQILGQKVEFLVSFYNNEISEKSEIFDDQFSVERPDGSNFTLKIRSTKLEDSAMYFCASSEDTLGAFFGQGTRLTVV.

In its sample, this clonotype was seen a few times. The V call is TRBV10-2, the J call TRBJ2-7; D uncertain. The germline V and J ends were trimmed by 2 bases and 6 bases, with 8 bases remaining between them. Germline assignment: CDR1 WSHSY and CDR2 SAAADI. The CDR3 covers 12 residues. DNA for the CDR3: TGCGCCAGCAGTGAGACAGACCTCGAGCAGTACTTC. As protein: CASSETDLEQYF.

This clonotype was recorded at least ten times. The V and J genes are TRBV5-5 and TRBJ2-7, with unresolved D. Trimming shortened V by 5 bases and J by 0 bases, and 9 bases separated the two germline ends. In germline, CDR1 is SGHKS, CDR2 YYEKEE (reference sequence). This CDR3 is 13 amino acids long. CDR3 amino acids: CASSNDHSYEQYF. In DNA, the CDR3 is TGTGCCAGCAGTAACGACCACTCCTACGAGCAGTACTTC.

This clonotype was detected only a few times. The genes are TRBV29-1 and TRBJ2-7; D is possibly TRBD2 (5 bases). The CDR3 is made up of 14 amino acids. Trimming took off 7 bases at V and 0 bases at J, with 16 bases between the two ends. Germline V CDR1 and CDR2: SQVTM, ANQGSEA. CDR3 in amino acids: CSASRAGFSYEQYF. In DNA, the CDR3 is TGCAGCGCCTCTCGGGCGGGTTTCTCCTACGAGCAGTACTTC.

The chain uses TRBV7-9 and TRBJ1-1, with no clear D. Germline CDR1 SEHNR, CDR2 FQNEAQ (reference sequence). The CDR3 runs to 13 residues. Trimming took off 8 bases at V and 3 bases at J, with 13 bases between the two ends. CDR3 sequence: CASRWVMDTEAFF. Written as DNA, the CDR3 is TGTGCCAGCCGTTGGGTCATGGACACTGAAGCTTTCTTT.

The chain carries TRBV7-9 and TRBJ1-5; no firm D call. CDR1 and CDR2 from the germline V gene are SEHNR and FQNEAQ (reference sequence). V was clipped by 5 bases and J by 5 bases, with 19 bases between them. The CDR3 covers 16 residues. CDR3 sequence (DNA): TGTGCCAGCAGCCCCGTTGGGGAGGGAAAATATCAGCCCCAGCATTTT. This sequence encodes CASSPVGEGKYQPQHF.

The V call is TRBV29-1, the J call TRBJ2-7, with 8 bases aligning to TRBD2. The V gene's germline CDR1 is SQVTM and CDR2 ANQGSEA. The CDR3 has 12 residues. The trim removed 6 bases at V and 6 bases at J, leaving 7 bases unmatched. The DNA for the CDR3 is TGCAGCGTCACCCGGGGGGGTCTCGAGCAGTACTTC. It is translated as CSVTRGGLEQYF.

This clonotype was seen ten or more times. The chain links TRBV15 to TRBJ1-4; maybe TRBD1 (5 bases). The germline V and J ends were trimmed by 0 bases and 0 bases, with 11 bases remaining between them. Germline V CDR1 and CDR2: LNHNV, YYDKDF (reference sequence). This CDR3 has 17 residues. The CDR3 DNA reads as TGTGCCACCAGCAGAGATGGGGACCGGACAACTAATGAAAAACTGTTTTTT. Translation gives CATSRDGDRTTNEKLFF.